One sample yielded the 24 T cell receptor beta chains listed below, sequenced in a study of Graves' ophthalmopathy and Graves' hyperthyroidism. Amplification from RNA transcripts yielded the TCR beta CDR3 regions. HTBI primers were employed in first-round RT-PCR, then a second-round multiplex PCR followed. TCRdb recomputed calls from the multiplex PCR reads with MiXCR, one row per CDR3 protein. Altogether 200,000 to 250,000 distinct CDR3 sequences are present, roughly a fifth being singletons, with the ten largest covering roughly 45%. The sequencing input was peripheral blood. All receptors come from a woman between 50 and 59 years old with Graves' ophthalmopathy.

This clonotype was picked up many times. The chain is built from TRBV20-1 and TRBJ2-7; D may be TRBD1 (5 bases). This CDR3 contains 12 residues. Looked up from germline, CDR1 is DFQATT and CDR2 is SNEGSKA (reference sequence). V lost 5 bases, J lost 6 bases, and 14 bases lay in between. The CDR3 DNA reads TGCAGTGCTTCGACAGTCATTGCCGAGCAGTACTTC. It codes for CSASTVIAEQYF.

The sample holds many counts of this clonotype. The chain links TRBV29-1 to TRBJ2-7, with no clear D. Trimming took off 4 bases at V and 6 bases at J, with 13 bases between the two ends. This CDR3 spans 12 amino acids. Per the germline V gene, CDR1 is SQVTM and CDR2 is ANQGSEA. The CDR3 protein is CSVVGVRSEQYF. The CDR3 DNA reads TGCAGCGTTGTGGGTGTCCGTAGCGAGCAGTACTTC.

This clonotype was observed at least ten times. The rearrangement links TRBV9 to TRBJ1-1; D is ambiguous. Germline CDR1 and CDR2: SGDLS and YYNGEE. V was pared by 3 bases and J by 4 bases, with 16 bases between. The CDR3 is 15 residues long. CDR3 loop: CASSGSLSGPTEAFF. The CDR3 DNA sequence: TGTGCCAGCAGCGGTAGCTTATCTGGCCCCACTGAAGCTTTCTTT.

This clonotype appeared many times. The chain is built from TRBV29-1 and TRBJ2-2; D not certain. Trimming stripped 5 bases from V and 3 bases from J, with 4 bases between. Germline V gives CDR1 SQVTM, CDR2 ANQGSEA. The CDR3 runs to 11 residues. CDR3 bases: TGCAGCGTTAGGGACACCGGGGAGCTGTTTTTT. Its translation is CSVRDTGELFF.

This clonotype was detected ten times or more. The chain couples TRBV20-1 to TRBJ2-5; no clear D. This CDR3 region has 13 residues. Germline V gives CDR1 DFQATT, CDR2 SNEGSKA (reference sequence). Trimming stripped 0 bases from V and 7 bases from J, with 12 bases between. The CDR3 sequence: CSAREGGLGTQYF. The CDR3 region has the DNA TGCAGTGCTAGAGAGGGCGGCCTGGGGACCCAGTACTTC.

This rearrangement joins TRBV4-2 to TRBJ1-2; no definite D call. Germline CDR1 and CDR2: LGHNA and YNFKEQ. The V gene lost 3 bases and the J gene lost 4 bases, with 12 bases spanning the gap. The CDR3 spans 14 residues. The CDR3 DNA reads as TGTGCCAGCAGCCATCAGGACCGCGGCTATGGCTACACCTTC. It codes for CASSHQDRGYGYTF.

This clonotype was recorded at least ten times. V is TRBV20-1 and J is TRBJ1-1; possible D gene TRBD1, 5 bases. The CDR3 is 15 amino acids. Looked up from germline, CDR1 is DFQATT and CDR2 is SNEGSKA (reference sequence). V was trimmed by 5 bases and J by 1 base, leaving 17 bases between them. As DNA, the CDR3 is TGCAGTGCTTATGCACCTGGACAACAGAACACTGAAGCTTTCTTT. This codes for CSAYAPGQQNTEAFF.

The chain couples TRBV7-2 to TRBJ1-1; the match to TRBD1 covers 9 bases. This CDR3 comprises 15 residues. Germline CDR1 SGHTA, CDR2 FQGNSA. Trimming took 0 bases from V and 10 from J; bases not matched to a gene: 9. The CDR3 loop is CASSLADHWTGAAFF. The CDR3 DNA is TGTGCCAGCAGCTTAGCGGATCACTGGACAGGGGCAGCTTTCTTT. Complete variable domain (other parts from reference TRBV7-2 and TRBJ1-1): GAGVSQSPSNKVTEKGKDVELRCDPISGHTALYWYRQSLGQGLEFLIYFQGNSAPDKSGLPSDRFSAERTGGSVSTLTIQRTQQEDSAVYLCASSLADHWTGAAFFGQGTRLTVV.

This clonotype was seen repeatedly, ten times or more. This chain joins TRBV6-5 and TRBJ1-6; 8 bases map to TRBD1. Trimming removed 2 bases from V and 7 bases from J; junction bases left unmatched: 7. The length of the CDR3 is 16 residues. CDR1 and CDR2 from the germline V gene are MNHEY and SVGAGI. CDR3 in amino acids: CASSYQPDRVNSPLHF. For the CDR3, the DNA is TGTGCCAGCAGTTACCAGCCGGACAGGGTCAATTCACCCCTCCACTTT.

There are a few counts of this clonotype. This sequence joins TRBV10-3 and TRBJ2-7; no firm D call. Germline-derived CDR1 and CDR2 are ENHRY and SYGVKD. The CDR3 length is 11 residues. V dropped 4 bases and J dropped 6 bases, with 7 bases sitting between them. The CDR3 is CAISVYGEQYF. The DNA of the CDR3 is TGTGCCATCAGTGTGTATGGCGAGCAGTACTTC.

The genes are TRBV7-3 and TRBJ2-2, with D tentatively TRBD1 or TRBD2 (5 bases each). Trimming took 5 bases from V and 7 from J, leaving 20 bases between them. Germline CDR1 reads SGHTA; CDR2 reads FQGTGA. The CDR3 spans 16 residues. The CDR3, as DNA: TGTGCCAGCAGCCAAGACGGGACGAATGTAGGCGGGGAGCTGTTTTTT. Protein sequence: CASSQDGTNVGGELFF.

The J gene is TRBJ2-7, the V gene TRBV6-1, with a possible D match to TRBD1 (5 bases). This CDR3 comprises 14 residues. Trimming pared 7 bases from V and 3 bases from J, leaving 16 bases between. CDR1 MNHNS and CDR2 SASEGT come from the germline V gene. The CDR3 DNA reads TGTGCCAGCACGGATCCAGGGAAGGGCTACGAGCAGTACTTC. Amino acids: CASTDPGKGYEQYF.

There are many counts of this clonotype. V usage is TRBV28 and J usage is TRBJ2-7; the D is unclear. CDR3 size: 10 residues. Germline loops: CDR1 MDHEN, CDR2 SYDVKM. V was cut by 3 bases and J by 5 bases, with 2 bases left in between. Written as DNA, the CDR3 is TGTGCCAGCAGTTTCCACGAGCAGTACTTC. Translated, it gives CASSFHEQYF. Together with reference TRBV28 and TRBJ2-7, the CDR3 gives the full variable domain: DVKVTQSSRYLVKRTGEKVFLECVQDMDHENMFWYRQDPGLGLRLIYFSYDVKMKEKGDIPEGYSVSREKKERFSLILESASTNQTSMYLCASSFHEQYFGPGTRLTVT.

Concerning this clonotype: With a much larger clone just one base away, this may be a read error. This CDR3 is missing its conserved last phenylalanine or tryptophan, likely due to a read error. This chain connects TRBV20-1 to TRBJ2-6; TRBD1 agrees at 7 bases. The germline V gene encodes CDR1 DFQATT and CDR2 SNEGSKA (reference sequence). The V gene end was trimmed by 2 bases and the J gene end by 2 bases; junction bases not matched to a gene: 3. This CDR3 has 15 residues. CDR3 loop: CSARTQGAGANVLTL. Written as DNA, the CDR3 is TGCAGTGCTAGAACCCAGGGGGCTGGGGCCAACGTCCTGACTCTC.

Ten or more counts support this clonotype. The CDR3 DNA is TGTGCCAGCAGGGAGGGACCCACGACTAGCAATCAGCCCCAGCATTTT. Protein product: CASREGPTTSNQPQHF. This chain connects TRBV2 to TRBJ1-5; a weak D match, TRBD1 (5 bases). The V gene's germline CDR1 is SNHLY and CDR2 FYNNEI. V lost 6 bases to trimming and J lost 0 bases, with 15 bases between them. The CDR3 has 16 amino acids. Full variable domain (remainder filled in from reference TRBV2 and TRBJ1-5): EPEVTQTPSHQVTQMGQEVILRCVPISNHLYFYWYRQILGQKVEFLVSFYNNEISEKSEIFDDQFSVERPDGSNFTLKIRSTKLEDSAMYFCASREGPTTSNQPQHFGDGTRLSIL.

The rearrangement links TRBV20-1 to TRBJ1-2; D remains unclear. The CDR3 is 14 amino acids. Germline-derived CDR1 and CDR2 are DFQATT and SNEGSKA (reference sequence). Trimming pared 0 bases from V and 8 bases from J, leaving 16 bases between. The CDR3 nucleotides are TGCAGTGCTAGAGATCGGACTGCTGATCTAGGCTACACCTTC. Its translation: CSARDRTADLGYTF.

Ten or more counts support this clonotype. V and J are TRBV2 and TRBJ2-5; D is perhaps TRBD1 (5 bases). The CDR3 length is 12 residues. V lost 7 bases and J lost 2, with 8 bases in between. Germline CDR1 SNHLY, CDR2 FYNNEI. The CDR3 DNA reads as TGTGCCAGCAAGACAGAGCAAGAGACCCAGTACTTC. Its translation: CASKTEQETQYF.

Ten or more counts support this clonotype. The J gene is TRBJ2-5, the V gene TRBV19; weak D call: TRBD1 (6 bases). Looked up from germline, CDR1 is LNHDA and CDR2 is SQIVND (reference sequence). Trimming stripped 5 bases from V and 2 bases from J, with 18 bases between. The CDR3 is 16 amino acids. The chain's CDR3 is CASSSRAQGYQETQYF. The CDR3 bases are TGTGCCAGTAGTTCACGAGCTCAGGGGTATCAAGAGACCCAGTACTTC.

This clonotype was seen ten or more times. For the CDR3, the DNA is TGTGCCATCAGTGGGGGGACTAGCGGTTACAATGAGCAGTTCTTC. Translating gives CAISGGTSGYNEQFF. The chain joins TRBV10-3 to TRBJ2-1; 11 bases match TRBD2. The junction had 3 bases not matched to a gene; V was cut back by 4 bases and J by 4 bases. The CDR3 has 15 residues. Germline assignment: CDR1 ENHRY and CDR2 SYGVKD.

The rearrangement uses TRBV29-1 and TRBJ2-3; D might be TRBD2 (6 bases). The germline gives CDR1 SQVTM, CDR2 ANQGSEA. CDR3 length: 11 amino acids. V lost 6 bases, J lost 10 bases, and 14 bases lay in between. The CDR3 coding sequence is TGCAGCGTCTTGGACGGGAGCTCGCAGTATTTT. Its protein product is CSVLDGSSQYF.

This clonotype was seen at least ten times. The CDR3: CASSGGLAGVGGELFF. The CDR3 region has the DNA TGTGCCAGCAGCGGCGGACTAGCGGGGGTCGGCGGGGAGCTGTTTTTT. V is TRBV6-4 and J is TRBJ2-2; 13 positions agree with TRBD2. V was clipped by 6 bases and J by 7 bases; unmatched bases: 8. CDR1 MRHNA and CDR2 SNTAGT come from the germline V gene. The length of the CDR3 is 16 residues.

This clonotype was recorded a few times. The chain joins TRBV6-2 or TRBV6-3 to TRBJ2-3; TRBD1 matches at 7 bases. The germline gives CDR1 MNHEY, CDR2 SVGEGT. The trim removed 7 bases at V and 2 bases at J, leaving 6 bases unmatched. The CDR3 covers 14 residues. CDR3 DNA sequence: TGTGCCAGCACCCGGACAGGATTCACAGATACGCAGTATTTT. It translates to CASTRTGFTDTQYF.

This clonotype was detected only once. The chain joins TRBV6-5 to TRBJ2-7; 12 bases are shared with TRBD2. CDR1 is MNHEY and CDR2 is SVGAGI in the germline V gene. The CDR3 has 15 residues. Trimming at V came to 4 bases and at J to 5 bases, leaving 6 bases not matched to a gene. The CDR3 loop is CASSSTSGSNDEQYF. The CDR3 DNA sequence: TGTGCCAGCAGTTCGACTAGCGGGAGCAACGACGAGCAGTACTTC.

This clonotype occurred many times. This rearrangement joins TRBV2 to TRBJ2-5; D uncertain. Trimming removed 9 bases from V and 5 bases from J, with 16 bases in between. From germline, CDR1 is SNHLY and CDR2 FYNNEI. The CDR3 extends over 13 amino acids. This CDR3 is CARKERTEETQYF. The CDR3 DNA follows: TGTGCCAGAAAGGAGCGCACTGAGGAGACCCAGTACTTC.